A single sample gave rise to the 8 T cell receptor beta chains below, sequenced in a study of T cell responses to AZD1222 COVID-19 vaccine. Assay used: immunoSEQ multiplex PCR; TCRdb lists only in-frame clones, some missing. The sample contains 150,000 to 200,000 clones, roughly nine tenths of which appear only once. The sequencing used peripheral blood, collected 28 days after the second AZD1222 dose. The source of these receptors is an adult who received the AZD1222 COVID-19 vaccine.

The J gene is TRBJ2-3, the V gene TRBV15; 10 bases are a match to TRBD2. The CDR3 has 17 residues. Per germline, CDR1 LNHNV and CDR2 YYDKDF (reference sequence). Trimming cost V 3 bases and J 0 bases; bases outside gene matches: 6. CDR3 residues: CATSRDDSGRSTDTQYF. CDR3 DNA: TGTGCCACCAGCAGGGATGATAGCGGGAGGAGCACAGATACGCAGTATTTT. The variable domain in full, completed from reference TRBV15 and TRBJ2-3, reads DAMVIQNPRYQVTQFGKPVTLSCSQTLNHNVMYWYQQKSSQAPKLLFHYYDKDFNNEADTPDNFQSRRPNTSFCFLDIRSPGLGDTAMYLCATSRDDSGRSTDTQYFGPGTRLTVL.

The chain recombines TRBV7-3 with TRBJ2-7; TRBD2 is a possible D gene (5 bases). Germline V gene data show CDR1 as SGHTA and CDR2 as FQGTGA. Trimming took off 2 bases at V and 0 bases at J, with 20 bases between the two ends. The CDR3 length is 18 residues. This CDR3 reads CASSLEVGSSRTSYEQYF. As DNA, the CDR3 is TGTGCCAGCAGCTTAGAAGTCGGGTCTAGCCGGACCTCCTACGAGCAGTACTTC.

The CDR3 coding sequence is TGTGCCAGCAGTCGATATGGACAGGGCCACTATGGCTACACCTTC. It codes for CASSRYGQGHYGYTF. The chain carries TRBV27 and TRBJ1-2; 8 nucleotides line up with TRBD1. This CDR3 spans 15 amino acids. Germline loops: CDR1 MNHEY, CDR2 SMNVEV (reference sequence). J was trimmed by 3 bases and V by 5 bases; bases with no gene match: 8.

V is TRBV11-3 and J is TRBJ2-4; maybe TRBD2 (6 bases). The CDR3 extends over 15 amino acids. The germline V gene encodes CDR1 SGHNT and CDR2 YENEEA. The germline V and J ends were trimmed by 1 base and 8 bases, with 15 bases remaining between them. The CDR3 reads CASSLVGGAGDIQYF. In nucleotides, the CDR3 is TGTGCCAGCAGCTTAGTCGGCGGGGCTGGGGACATTCAGTACTTC.

The genes are TRBV12-3 or TRBV12-4 and TRBJ2-1; D call uncertain. The CDR3 sequence is 12 residues long. V was clipped by 6 bases and J by 4 bases, with 7 bases between them. The CDR3 sequence is CASSTPYNEQFF. In nucleotides, the CDR3 is TGTGCCAGCAGCACCCCTTACAATGAGCAGTTCTTC.

V usage is TRBV11-3 and J usage is TRBJ2-3; possibly TRBD2 for D (6 bases). The V and J ends lost 5 bases and 0 bases respectively, with 15 bases between them. CDR1 and CDR2 (germline): SGHNT, YENEEA. CDR3 length equals 16 residues. This chain's CDR3 is CASSPPGGSSTDTQYF. The CDR3 coding sequence is TGTGCCAGCAGCCCACCTGGGGGGTCTAGCACAGATACGCAGTATTTT.

The chain joins TRBV10-3 to TRBJ1-1, with 10 bases identical to TRBD1. The CDR3 loop spans 14 amino acids. From germline, CDR1 is ENHRY and CDR2 SYGVKD. After removal of 6 bases from V and 5 bases from J, the junction contained 6 bases not matched to a gene. This chain's CDR3 is CAIRETGGVTEAFF. The CDR3 DNA reads as TGTGCCATCAGAGAGACAGGGGGCGTGACTGAAGCTTTCTTT.

J is TRBJ2-7 and V is TRBV18, with a tentative D call TRBD1 (6 bases). Germline V lookup: CDR1 KGHSH, CDR2 LQKENI. The V end lost 5 bases, the J end lost 7 bases, and 21 bases lay between the germline ends. The CDR3 runs 15 residues. CDR3 DNA sequence: TGTGCCAGCTCAGCGAATAGGGACACCTCGGGGGAGCAGTACTTC. This codes for CASSANRDTSGEQYF. Filled out from reference TRBV18 and TRBJ2-7, the complete variable domain reads NAGVMQNPRHLVRRRGQEARLRCSPMKGHSHVYWYRQLPEEGLKFMVYLQKENIIDESGMPKERFSAEFPKEGPSILRIQQVVRGDSAAYFCASSANRDTSGEQYFGPGTRLTVT.